Presented here are 14 T cell receptor beta chains from one specimen sequenced in a study of graft-versus-host responses after intestinal transplantation listed by TCRdb under 2021. Receptors were amplified or captured by the immunoSEQ multiplex PCR assay. TCRdb took over this immuneACCESS table, retaining in-frame rearrangements with V and J assigned. Such tables are incomplete; in checked studies, under half of the missing clones stem from an unresolved V gene, and the remainder is unexplained. The sample table lists about 9,600 clones, under 30% of them with a count of one. The ten largest clones take up 6.2% of the sample. What the time point label conveys for this sample: cells obtained before transplantation from donor or recipient. Mixed lymphocyte reactions plated around 200,000 CFSE-labeled pre-transplant responders with around 200,000 irradiated violet-dye-labeled stimulators and were cultured for 6 days.

The starting material was alloreactive CD8+ T cells from a mixed lymphocyte reaction culture, obtained before intestinal transplant. The label giving this sample's cell subset or site can be read as: CFSE-low proliferating T cells sorted from roughly six-day pre-transplant mixed lymphocyte reaction (GvH or HvG direction). The receptors were sampled from a human patient who received an intestinal transplant.

The chain links TRBV5-5 to TRBJ1-1; weak D call: TRBD1 (6 bases). Between the trimmed V and J ends, which lost 5 bases and 5 bases, there was a span of 16 bases. The CDR3 covers 14 residues. CDR1 SGHKS and CDR2 YYEKEE come from the germline V gene (reference sequence). Written as DNA, the CDR3 is TGTGCCAGCAGTTTGACCACAGGGTGGACTGAAGCTTTCTTT. Protein: CASSLTTGWTEAFF.

This chain joins TRBV4-1 and TRBJ1-6; 11 bases map to TRBD1. From germline, CDR1 is MGHRA and CDR2 YSYEKL. The junction had 6 bases not matched to a gene; V was cut back by 1 base and J by 10 bases. This CDR3 region has 16 residues. The CDR3 reads CASSQAGWTGGSPLHF. CDR3 DNA: TGCGCCAGCAGCCAAGCGGGCTGGACAGGGGGCTCACCCCTCCACTTT.

V and J are TRBV5-8 and TRBJ2-3; 9 positions agree with TRBD2. This CDR3 region has 17 residues. Germline trimming cut 0 bases from V and 0 bases from J; bases unmatched to any gene: 5. From germline, CDR1 is SGHTS and CDR2 YDEGEE. The CDR3 loop is CASSLVSGGMSTDTQYF. The CDR3 nucleotides are TGTGCCAGCAGCTTGGTTAGCGGGGGAATGAGCACAGATACGCAGTATTTT. The full variable domain, its missing parts supplied by reference TRBV5-8 and TRBJ2-3, is EAGVTQSPTHLIKTRGQQATLRCSPISGHTSVYWYQQALGLGLQFLLWYDEGEERNRGNFPPRFSGRQFPNYSSELNVNALELEDSALYLCASSLVSGGMSTDTQYFGPGTRLTVL.

The gene calls are TRBV7-8 and TRBJ2-1, with no clear D. Germline V gene data show CDR1 as SGHVS and CDR2 as FQNEAQ. With 2 bases removed from V and 9 bases from J, the gap between germline ends came to 5 bases. This CDR3 region has 11 residues. CDR3 loop: CASSLFFEQFF. The CDR3 nucleotides are TGTGCCAGCAGCTTATTCTTTGAGCAGTTCTTC.

The rearrangement links TRBV21-1 to TRBJ1-2; the table's D call, TRBD1, has no DNA check behind it. TRBV21-1 is assigned pseudogene status. This CDR3 has 13 residues. The CDR3 DNA reads as TGTGCCGGGAACAGGGCGAACGACTTTGGCTACACCTTC. This translates into CAGNRANDFGYTF.

By its share, this clone is medium-sized. The chain links TRBV2 to TRBJ2-7, with D possibly being TRBD2 (7 bases). The CDR3 has 15 amino acids. Germline V gene lookup returns CDR1 SNHLY and CDR2 FYNNEI. The V end was cut by 3 bases, the J end by 0 bases, with 12 bases between. The CDR3 region has the DNA TGTGCCAGCAGTGAGGGGGCGGGGGACTCCTACGAGCAGTACTTC. Translated: CASSEGAGDSYEQYF.

This clone has just a few counts. CDR3 region: CASSWTGMNTEAFF. The CDR3 DNA sequence: TGTGCCAGCAGTTGGACAGGGATGAACACTGAAGCTTTCTTT. The chain couples TRBV6-5 to TRBJ1-1, with 8 bases aligning to TRBD1. The CDR3 is 14 amino acids. Unmatched junction bases numbered 1, after V lost 4 bases and J lost 0 bases. Germline V gives CDR1 MNHEY, CDR2 SVGAGI.

By share, this clone ranks as medium-sized. This chain connects TRBV6-1 to TRBJ1-2; perhaps TRBD1 as D (5 bases). This CDR3 region has 14 residues. V lost 7 bases to trimming and J lost 8 bases, with 20 bases between them. Germline assignment: CDR1 MNHNS and CDR2 SASEGT. The CDR3 DNA sequence: TGTGCCAGCAAGCCAGGGAGGGTGGTTGAGGGCTACACCTTC. It specifies CASKPGRVVEGYTF.

The rearrangement links TRBV5-1 to TRBJ2-3; D is uncertain. V lost 8 bases to trimming and J lost 6 bases, with 22 bases between them. The germline CDR1 and CDR2 sequences are SGHRS and YFSETQ. This CDR3 has 15 residues. CDR3 in DNA: TGCGCCAGTAGCCCAGTGGAACGCGGTTGGGATACGCAGTATTTT. Its translation: CASSPVERGWDTQYF.

This clone was observed a handful of times. The chain recombines TRBV27 with TRBJ2-3, with TRBD2 matching 9 bases. This CDR3 is built from 14 residues. V shed 10 bases, J shed 7 bases, and the junction held 12 bases outside the gene matches. Germline values: CDR1 MNHEY, CDR2 SMNVEV (reference sequence). DNA for the CDR3: TGTGCCACCCGGGGCGGGGGGGCCTGGAATACGCAGTATTTT. As protein: CATRGGGAWNTQYF.

There are a few counts of this clone. The gene calls are TRBV10-3 and TRBJ1-3; D not certain. The CDR3 consists of 14 residues. Trimming removed 3 bases at V and 0 bases at J, with 6 bases between. Germline CDR1 and CDR2: ENHRY and SYGVKD. The CDR3 loop is CAISDWASGNTIYF. The DNA for the CDR3 is TGTGCCATCAGTGACTGGGCCTCTGGAAACACCATATATTTT.

This clone occurred many times. The chain uses TRBV28 and TRBJ1-5; 7 bases fit TRBD1. CDR1 and CDR2 (germline): MDHEN, SYDVKM. The V segment lost 3 bases and the J segment 0 bases; nucleotides outside the gene matches: 5. CDR3 length equals 16 residues. CDR3: CASSLDRWNSNQPQHF. The CDR3 bases are TGTGCCAGCAGTTTGGACAGGTGGAATAGCAATCAGCCCCAGCATTTT.

The chain links TRBV5-4 to TRBJ1-1, with D maybe TRBD1 (5 bases). V gave up 4 bases and J gave up 6 bases, with 16 bases separating them. Germline CDR1 is SGHNT and CDR2 is YYREEE (reference sequence). The CDR3 is 14 residues long. The CDR3 DNA reads as TGTGCCAGCAGCGGGGGGGAGGGGCCCCCTGAAGCTTTCTTT. Protein product: CASSGGEGPPEAFF.

The rearrangement joins TRBV6-1 to TRBJ1-1, with D possibly TRBD1 on 6 matching bases. The CDR3 consists of 12 residues. Germline CDR1 reads MNHNS; CDR2 reads SASEGT. DNA for the CDR3: TGTGTATGTTATTTGGGGGCAGTTGAAGCTTTCTTT. Residues: CVCYLGAVEAFF.